What follows describes a single T cell receptor (beta chain). Its specificity is unknown. Method: immunoSEQ multiplex PCR; TCRdb's copy keeps in-frame clones and lacks some. The sample has roughly 56,000 clones; about 93% are singletons. These data belong to a study of cytomegalovirus exposure and HLA in healthy donors. Study-level results: For cytomegalovirus status, the classifier reportedly gave diagnoses with high specificity and sensitivity.

This CDR3 is 14 amino acids long. The germline V gene has CDR1 MNHNS and CDR2 SASEGT. After removal of 10 bases from V and 6 bases from J, the junction contained 10 bases not matched to a gene. Sequencing was performed on PBMCs. The TCR was taken from a man younger than 35 in good health and CMV-seronegative. V gene TRBV6-1 combines with J gene TRBJ2-1, with 9 bases identical to TRBD2. The CDR3 sequence: CAIGAGLAVNEQFF. For the CDR3, the DNA is TGTGCCATAGGCGCGGGACTAGCAGTCAATGAGCAGTTCTTC.